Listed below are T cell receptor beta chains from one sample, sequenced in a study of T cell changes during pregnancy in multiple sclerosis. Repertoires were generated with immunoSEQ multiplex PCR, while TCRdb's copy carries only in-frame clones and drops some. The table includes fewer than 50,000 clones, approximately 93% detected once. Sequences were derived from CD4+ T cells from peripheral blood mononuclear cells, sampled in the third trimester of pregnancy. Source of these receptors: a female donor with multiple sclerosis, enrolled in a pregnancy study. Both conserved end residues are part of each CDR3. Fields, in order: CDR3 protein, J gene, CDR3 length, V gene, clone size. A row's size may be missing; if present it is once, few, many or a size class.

CASSQESWGLSNYGYTF TRBJ1-2 17 TRBV4-3 .
CASSIAGISNYGYTF TRBJ1-2 15 TRBV19 .
CASSAADRGNNEQFF TRBJ2-1 15 TRBV5-1 .
CASSQDSYSPLHF TRBJ1-6 13 TRBV7-3 .
CASSSTGPNGYTF TRBJ1-2 13 TRBV7-2 .
CAIRGGSGYEQYF TRBJ2-7 13 TRBV6-1 .
CSVGLRDRQSGTQYF TRBJ2-3 15 TRBV29-1 .
CASSLELNTDTQYF TRBJ2-3 14 TRBV5-8 .
CASSEMTSGYYNEQFF TRBJ2-1 16 TRBV2 .
CASRAPGTDTQYF TRBJ2-3 13 TRBV4-3 .
CASSLLPSSYEQYF TRBJ2-7 14 TRBV5-1 .
CASSPQGRYDSPLHF TRBJ1-6 15 TRBV7-2 .
CASSQGQGEETQYF TRBJ2-5 14 TRBV4-3 .
CASSLRGVAGDTETQYF TRBJ2-5 17 TRBV7-3 .
CASTPSPGLRETQYF TRBJ2-5 15 TRBV5-1 .
CASSWDSYNSPLHF TRBJ1-6 14 TRBV27 .
CASSEDWYEQYF TRBJ2-7 12 TRBV6-1 .
CASSPVENNQPQHF TRBJ1-5 14 TRBV18 .
CASSLLGDYYNEQFF TRBJ2-1 15 TRBV7-3 .
CASSSLDRDREKLFF TRBJ1-4 15 TRBV7-9 .
CASSLSGNSPLHF TRBJ1-6 13 TRBV7-3 few
CASSLSGYEQYF TRBJ2-7 12 TRBV11-2 .
CASSLMAAGNEQFF TRBJ2-1 14 TRBV7-8 .
CSVASVSYEQYF TRBJ2-7 12 TRBV29-1 once
CASRISGSGVTDTQYF TRBJ2-3 16 TRBV4-1 .
CASSLGGTEGPYEQYF TRBJ2-7 16 TRBV5-4 once
CASSNAGLLQETQYF TRBJ2-5 15 TRBV5-6 .
CASSQDSTTDTQYF TRBJ2-3 14 TRBV4-1 .
CASSPQDRQNSPLHF TRBJ1-6 15 TRBV18 few
CASSQVAGASTNEKLFF TRBJ1-4 17 TRBV4-3 once
CASSASGTPYNEQFF TRBJ2-1 15 TRBV9 .
CSVQPDRSKGYEQYF TRBJ2-7 15 TRBV29-1 .
CASSSNLADLNNEQFF TRBJ2-1 16 TRBV27 .
CASSKGTAGETQYF TRBJ2-5 14 TRBV19 .
CASRPETGPYGYTF TRBJ1-2 14 TRBV28 .